Following are 17 T cell receptor beta chains from one sample sequenced in a study of blood T cells in healthy people across ages. Together with a sample-barcoded 5' primer, a J-beta primer mix was included in a second PCR lasting 7 to 11 cycles. TCRdb ran MiXCR on the 5' RACE reads and lists one entry per CDR3 protein. The sample contains 800,000 to 950,000 distinct CDR3 sequences, roughly 29% of which appear only once. A further study also used this sample, focusing on T cells of mothers and their children.

Sequencing was done on a sample of blood. These receptors were taken from a woman in her 40s in good health.

The chain uses TRBV9 and TRBJ1-1, with no clear D. This CDR3 has 14 amino acids. From germline, CDR1 is SGDLS and CDR2 YYNGEE. Trimming cost V 0 bases and J 4 bases, with 10 bases left between them. For the CDR3, the DNA is TGTGCCAGCAGCGTAGGGCAGCGAGTCACTGAAGCTTTCTTT. It translates to CASSVGQRVTEAFF.

In this sample, this clonotype turned up a few times. The rearrangement joins TRBV6-1 to TRBJ2-1; D unresolved. The V end was cut by 5 bases, the J end by 0 bases, with 14 bases between. The CDR3 is made up of 16 amino acids. Germline V gene sequence: CDR1 MNHNS, CDR2 SASEGT. The CDR3 nucleotides are TGTGCCAGCAGTAAATATGGCAGAAGCTCCTACAATGAGCAGTTCTTC. Translating it yields CASSKYGRSSYNEQFF.

This clonotype was found a few times. J is TRBJ1-2 and V is TRBV20-1, with D perhaps TRBD1 (6 bases). The CDR3 totals 15 residues. Germline CDR1 reads DFQATT; CDR2 reads SNEGSKA (reference sequence). Between the trimmed V and J ends, which lost 3 bases and 4 bases, there was a span of 18 bases. CDR3 nucleotides: TGCAGTGCTAGCGCAAACCAGGGGCCGGGCTATGGCTACACCTTC. Translation gives CSASANQGPGYGYTF.

The chain has TRBV5-1 and TRBJ1-5, with TRBD1 matching 8 bases. The length of the CDR3 is 14 residues. The ends lost 4 bases at V and 5 bases at J; junction bases unmatched: 5. From germline, CDR1 is SGHRS and CDR2 YFSETQ. In DNA, the CDR3 is TGCGCCAGCAGCCCGGGACAGGAGTATCAGCCCCAGCATTTT. It codes for CASSPGQEYQPQHF.

This clonotype was detected ten times or more. Written as DNA, the CDR3 is TGCAGTGCTAGGTCCGGGACAGAGACTCTTTACAATGAGCAGTTCTTC. This codes for CSARSGTETLYNEQFF. This chain connects TRBV20-1 to TRBJ2-1; 7 bases line up with TRBD1. CDR1 and CDR2 (germline): DFQATT, SNEGSKA (reference sequence). The J segment lost 4 bases and the V segment lost 3 bases, leaving 12 bases of the junction unmatched. The CDR3 has 16 residues.

Concerning this clonotype itself: This may arise from a read error, as a much more abundant clone is one base away. J is TRBJ1-2 and V is TRBV6-1; a weak D match, TRBD1 (5 bases). V shed 6 bases and J shed 4 bases, with 27 bases lying between them. Per the germline V gene, CDR1 is MNHNS and CDR2 is SASEGT. CDR3 length: 18 residues. CDR3 in amino acids: CASRRSGGSEPASYGYTF. CDR3 sequence (DNA): TGTGCCAGCAGGCGCTCGGGGGGGTCGGAGCCAGCTAGCTATGGCTACACCTTC.

This clonotype has more than one count but fewer than ten. The chain recombines TRBV9 with TRBJ2-4; a weak D match, TRBD1 (6 bases). Germline loops: CDR1 SGDLS, CDR2 YYNGEE. Trimming left V 0 bases short and J 5 bases short, with 6 bases between. CDR3 size: 13 residues. CDR3 sequence (DNA): TGTGCCAGCAGCGTAGGGACAGAAAACATTCAGTACTTC. Its protein product is CASSVGTENIQYF.

Ten or more counts support this clonotype. The V gene is TRBV20-1, the J gene TRBJ1-5; tentative D call: TRBD1 (5 bases). V lost 7 bases and J 1 base, leaving 8 bases between the germline ends. The length of the CDR3 is 12 residues. From germline, CDR1 is DFQATT and CDR2 SNEGSKA (reference sequence). The CDR3 sequence: CSGAGSNQPQHF. The CDR3 DNA sequence: TGCAGTGGCGCAGGGAGCAATCAGCCCCAGCATTTT.

In its sample, this clonotype was seen a few times. The gene calls are TRBV7-9 and TRBJ1-1; 7 nucleotides line up with TRBD1. Germline V gives CDR1 SEHNR, CDR2 FQNEAQ (reference sequence). V gave up 4 bases and J gave up 1 base; unmatched junction bases: 9. The CDR3 has 16 residues. The CDR3 DNA sequence: TGTGCCAGCAGCTCAGTTGCAGGGGGTGAGAACACTGAAGCTTTCTTT. Translated, it gives CASSSVAGGENTEAFF. The full variable domain, with the rest looked up from reference TRBV7-9 and TRBJ1-1, is DTGVSQNPRHKITKRGQNVTFRCDPISEHNRLYWYRQTLGQGPEFLTYFQNEAQLEKSRLLSDRFSAERPKGSFSTLEIQRTEQGDSAMYLCASSSVAGGENTEAFFGQGTRLTVV.

This clonotype was detected only a few times. The chain has TRBV3-1 and TRBJ2-3, with D perhaps matching TRBD2 (5 bases). Germline V gene data show CDR1 as LGHDT and CDR2 as YNNKEL (reference sequence). V was pared by 5 bases and J by 2 bases, with 11 bases between. CDR3 length: 14 amino acids. The CDR3 nucleotides read TGTGCCAGCAGCACGCGGGTGGACACAGATACGCAGTATTTT. This codes for CASSTRVDTDTQYF.

The genes are TRBV2 and TRBJ1-2; perhaps TRBD1 as D (6 bases). Germline values: CDR1 SNHLY, CDR2 FYNNEI. The ends were cut back, 4 bases at V and 0 bases at J, with 15 bases in the middle. CDR3 length equals 16 residues. Here the CDR3 reads CASSVDLDSPNYGYTF. The CDR3 coding sequence is TGTGCCAGCAGTGTGGACTTGGACAGTCCTAACTATGGCTACACCTTC.

This chain uses TRBV5-5 with TRBJ2-1, with 9 bases fitting TRBD1. The J call may not be correct, given that the DNA end is closer to TRBJ2-7. The CDR3 runs 15 residues. CDR1 is SGHKS, CDR2 YYEKEE, per germline (reference sequence). In nucleotides, the CDR3 is TGTGCCAGCAGCTTGGGACAGGGGGTTTACAATGAGCAGTACTTC. Residues: CASSLGQGVYNEQYF.

As concerns this clonotype: The CDR3 ends on some other residue instead of the conserved phenylalanine or tryptophan, so this is likely a read error. This chain connects TRBV6-2 or TRBV6-3 to TRBJ2-7; 11 bases are a match to TRBD1. V was clipped by 5 bases and J by 6 bases; unmatched bases: 6. The CDR3 loop spans 14 amino acids. Germline CDR1 and CDR2: MNHEY and SVGEGT. The CDR3 DNA sequence: TGTGCCAGCAGTAATCCCGGGACAGGGGGCGAGCAGTACCTC. Its protein is CASSNPGTGGEQYL.

This clonotype was observed a few times. The chain combines TRBV7-2 with TRBJ1-6, with D perhaps matching TRBD1 (6 bases). Germline-derived CDR1 and CDR2 are SGHTA and FQGNSA. The V end was cut by 5 bases, the J end by 7 bases, with 18 bases between. This CDR3 spans 16 amino acids. This chain's CDR3 is CASSRGGRRPNSPLHF. The CDR3 DNA follows: TGTGCCAGCAGCAGGGGGGGGCGCCGGCCGAATTCACCCCTCCACTTT.

This clonotype was seen a handful of times. The chain is built from TRBV4-3 and TRBJ2-1, with D possibly called TRBD1 or TRBD2 (5 bases each). The germline gives CDR1 LGHNA, CDR2 YSLEER. This CDR3 is built from 19 residues. Between the trimmed V and J ends, which lost 0 bases and 1 base, there was a span of 19 bases. Here the CDR3 DNA reads TGCGCCAGCAGCCAAGATTGGTCGGCGTCCAGGGAGTCCTACAATGAGCAGTTCTTC. This encodes CASSQDWSASRESYNEQFF.

This clonotype turned up a few times. The V and J genes are TRBV11-2 and TRBJ2-5, with unresolved D. The CDR3 contains 15 residues. Deletions cut 5 bases from V and 4 bases from J, with 17 bases between. Looked up from germline, CDR1 is SGHAT and CDR2 is FQNNGV. Here the CDR3 reads CASSPPPEVGETQYF. In DNA form, the CDR3 reads TGTGCCAGCAGCCCGCCTCCGGAAGTGGGAGAGACCCAGTACTTC.

The J gene is TRBJ1-1, the V gene TRBV5-1; D is unresolved. The V end lost 4 bases, the J end lost 0 bases, and 13 bases lay between the germline ends. Germline V gives CDR1 SGHRS, CDR2 YFSETQ. The CDR3 is made up of 15 amino acids. Written as DNA, the CDR3 is TGCGCCAGCAGCAGCGGGCCGGGTATGAACACTGAAGCTTTCTTT. This sequence encodes CASSSGPGMNTEAFF.